This TCR beta chain was sequenced in a study of blood T cell repertoires in COVID-19. Background on the study: The study drew acute and convalescent COVID-19 samples from the United States, Italy and Spain.

The CDR3 covers 14 residues. Trimming took 1 base from V and 2 from J; bases not matched to a gene: 2. This study enrolled people aged roughly 18 to 89 from under 25 US geographic areas. Participants' own reports of clinical history determined their cohort assignment. Here immunoSEQ multiplex PCR was the method, and the copy in TCRdb shows in-frame clones only, minus some. Of 390,000 or so clones in the sample, over 80% were seen once. The sequenced sample was PBMCs or T cells enriched from blood (not recorded which). This receptor was taken from a woman in her 50s who had recovered from COVID-19. This chain joins TRBV23-1 and TRBJ2-7, with 7 bases aligning to TRBD1. TRBV23-1 is an ORF; its function is uncertain. The CDR3 region has the DNA TGCGCCAGCAGTCAATGGGGACAGACCTACGAGCAGTACTTC. This gives the protein CASSQWGQTYEQYF.